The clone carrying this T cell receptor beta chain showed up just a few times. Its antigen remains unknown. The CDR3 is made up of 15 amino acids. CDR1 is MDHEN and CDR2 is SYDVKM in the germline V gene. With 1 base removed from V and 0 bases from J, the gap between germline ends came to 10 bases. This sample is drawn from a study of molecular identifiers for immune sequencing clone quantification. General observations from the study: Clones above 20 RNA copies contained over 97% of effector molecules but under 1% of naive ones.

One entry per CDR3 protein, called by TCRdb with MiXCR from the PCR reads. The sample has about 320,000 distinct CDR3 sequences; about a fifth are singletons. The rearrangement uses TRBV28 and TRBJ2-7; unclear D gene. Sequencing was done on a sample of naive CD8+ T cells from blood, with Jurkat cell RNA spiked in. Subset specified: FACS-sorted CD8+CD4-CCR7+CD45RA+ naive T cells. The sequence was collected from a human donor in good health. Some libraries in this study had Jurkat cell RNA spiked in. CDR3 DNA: TGTGCCAGCAGTTTATTCTACGACAACTCCTACGAGCAGTACTTC. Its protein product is CASSLFYDNSYEQYF.